The T cell receptor (beta chain) under discussion was sequenced for a study of STAT5B mutations in CD4+ large granular lymphocyte leukemia. Points from the study as a whole: Main leukemic clonotypes were patient-specific, but more than 20% appeared at low frequency elsewhere.

Germline V gene lookup returns CDR1 MDHEN and CDR2 SYDVKM. Trimming took 7 bases from V and 5 from J; bases not matched to a gene: 13. This CDR3 region has 15 residues. This was a survey-level run. Sequenced by immunoSEQ multiplex PCR; TCRdb stores in-frame clones only, minus some. There are over 30,000 clones in the sample; 70% to 90% occur only once, and roughly 3.2% lies in the top ten. In the case of this clone: Its antigen is unidentified.

Input material: CD4+ T cells from blood buffy coats. The receptor's source is a human donor in good health. This chain links TRBV28 with TRBJ2-7; TRBD1 matches 8 bases. The CDR3 loop is CASKPLRGLFDEQYF. In DNA form, the CDR3 reads TGTGCCAGCAAACCCCTCAGGGGGCTTTTTGACGAGCAGTACTTC.